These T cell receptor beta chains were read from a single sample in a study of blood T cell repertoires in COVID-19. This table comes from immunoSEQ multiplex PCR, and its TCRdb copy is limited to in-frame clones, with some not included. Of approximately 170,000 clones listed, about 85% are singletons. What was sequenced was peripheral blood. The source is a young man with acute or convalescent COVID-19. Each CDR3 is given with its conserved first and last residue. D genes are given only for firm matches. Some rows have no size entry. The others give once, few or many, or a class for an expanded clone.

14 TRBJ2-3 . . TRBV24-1 CATSDRRAGDTQYF TGTGCCACCAGTGATAGGAGGGCTGGAGATACGCAGTATTTT
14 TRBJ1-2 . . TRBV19 CASSIIQATYGYTF TGTGCCAGTAGTATCATTCAGGCGACGTATGGCTACACCTTC
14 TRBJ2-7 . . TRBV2 CAGKRGGVQESQYF TGTGCCGGGAAGAGAGGGGGGGTACAAGAATCGCAGTACTTC
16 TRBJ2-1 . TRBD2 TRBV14 CASSRPPGRILDEQFF TGTGCCAGCAGCCGTCCACCCGGGAGGATCTTGGATGAGCAGTTCTTC
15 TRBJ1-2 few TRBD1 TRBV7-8 CASSWDRGIQVGYTF TGTGCCAGCAGCTGGGACAGGGGGATTCAGGTTGGCTACACCTTC
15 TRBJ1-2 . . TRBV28 CASSLEPQGYYGYTF TGTGCCAGCAGTTTAGAGCCGCAGGGCTACTATGGCTACACCTTC
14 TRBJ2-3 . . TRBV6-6 CASRAQQGADTQYF TGTGCCAGCAGAGCCCAACAAGGAGCGGATACGCAGTATTTT
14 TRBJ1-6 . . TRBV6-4 CATVDGRSNSPLHF TGTGCCACAGTGGATGGGCGATCTAATTCACCCCTCCACTTT
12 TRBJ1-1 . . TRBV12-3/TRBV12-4 CASSLTGFEAFF TGTGCCAGCAGCCTGACAGGTTTTGAAGCTTTCTTT
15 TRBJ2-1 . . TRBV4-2 CASSQGERVFAEQFF TGTGCCAGCAGCCAAGGGGAGCGCGTTTTTGCTGAGCAGTTCTTC
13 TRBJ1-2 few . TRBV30 CAWSLGINYGYTF TGTGCCTGGAGTCTCGGTATTAACTATGGCTACACCTTC
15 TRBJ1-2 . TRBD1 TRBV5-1 CASSLDRESNYGYTF TGCGCCAGCAGCCTGGACAGGGAATCTAACTATGGCTACACCTTC
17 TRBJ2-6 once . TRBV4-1 CASSHKAWVSGANVLTF TGCGCCAGCAGCCACAAAGCGTGGGTCTCTGGGGCCAACGTCCTGACTTTC
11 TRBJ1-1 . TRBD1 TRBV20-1 CSASQDREAFF TGCAGTGCTTCCCAGGACAGGGAAGCTTTCTTT
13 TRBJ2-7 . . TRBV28 CASSSPGAYEQYF TGTGCCAGCAGTTCCCCCGGGGCCTACGAGCAGTACTTC
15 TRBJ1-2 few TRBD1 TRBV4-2 CASSQVNPGQGLYTF TGTGCCAGCAGCCAAGTCAATCCAGGACAGGGCCTCTACACCTTC
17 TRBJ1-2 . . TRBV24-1 CATSDSHPLAGNYGYTF TGTGCCACCAGTGATTCGCATCCCCTGGCGGGTAACTATGGCTACACCTTC
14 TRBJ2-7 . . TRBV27 CASSFAGGSYEQYF TGTGCCAGCAGTTTCGCCGGAGGGTCCTACGAGCAGTACTTC
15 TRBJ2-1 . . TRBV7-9 CASIKQEGLNNEQFF TGTGCCAGCATTAAACAGGAGGGGTTAAACAATGAGCAGTTCTTC
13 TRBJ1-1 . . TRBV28 CASRSSADTEAFF TGTGCCAGCAGGAGCAGCGCGGACACTGAAGCTTTCTTT
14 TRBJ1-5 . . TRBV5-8 CASPLPPSNQPQHF TGTGCCAGCCCCCTCCCCCCTAGCAATCAGCCCCAGCATTTT
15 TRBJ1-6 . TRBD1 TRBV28 CASSAGTGYNSPLHF TGTGCCAGCAGCGCCGGGACAGGGTATAATTCACCCCTCCACTTT
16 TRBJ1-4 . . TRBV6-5 CASSYYPFSPNEKLFF TGTGCCAGCAGTTACTACCCCTTTAGCCCCAATGAAAAACTGTTTTTT
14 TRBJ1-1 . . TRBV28 CASSPGLSPGEAFF TGTGCCAGCAGTCCCGGACTGTCACCCGGGGAAGCTTTCTTT
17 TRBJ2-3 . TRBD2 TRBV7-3 CASSLTSGTLSTDTQYF TGTGCCAGCAGCTTGACTAGCGGGACGCTGAGCACAGATACGCAGTATTTT
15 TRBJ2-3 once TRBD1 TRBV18 CASSPGTGATDTQYF TGTGCCAGCTCACCCGGGACAGGGGCCACAGATACGCAGTATTTT
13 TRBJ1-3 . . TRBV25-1 CASKWGGGNTIYF TGTGCCAGCAAGTGGGGCGGTGGAAACACCATATATTTT
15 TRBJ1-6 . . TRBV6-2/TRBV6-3 CASSYDSYYNSPLHF TGTGCCAGCAGTTACGACAGCTACTATAATTCACCCCTCCACTTT
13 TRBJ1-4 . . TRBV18 CASSQGTDEKLFF TGTGCCAGCTCCCAGGGAACGGATGAAAAACTGTTTTTT
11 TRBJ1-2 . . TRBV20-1 CSALLGGGYTF TGCAGTGCGTTGTTAGGGGGAGGCTACACCTTC
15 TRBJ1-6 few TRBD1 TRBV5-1 CASSFGTGVDSPLHF TGCGCCAGCAGCTTCGGGACAGGGGTTGATTCACCCCTCCACTTT
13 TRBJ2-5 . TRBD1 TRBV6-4 CASSKDRGETQYF TGTGCCAGCAGTAAGGACAGGGGAGAGACCCAGTACTTC
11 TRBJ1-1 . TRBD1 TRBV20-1 CSARSHRGAFF TGCAGTGCTAGATCACACAGGGGTGCTTTCTTT
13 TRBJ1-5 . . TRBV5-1 CASSLVPSQPQHF TGCGCCAGCAGCTTGGTCCCGTCCCAGCCCCAGCATTTT
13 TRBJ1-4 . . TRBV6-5 CASRHLSGEKLFF TGTGCCAGCCGTCATCTGTCGGGAGAAAAACTGTTTTTT
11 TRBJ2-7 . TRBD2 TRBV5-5 CASSYGLADYF TGTGCCAGCAGCTACGGACTAGCGGACTACTTC
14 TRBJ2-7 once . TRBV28 CASSFFAGSYEQYF TGTGCCAGCAGTTTCTTCGCGGGTTCCTACGAGCAGTACTTC
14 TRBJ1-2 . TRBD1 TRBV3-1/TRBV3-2 CASSLSGTGYGYTF TGTGCCAGCAGCCTGTCCGGGACAGGCTATGGCTACACCTTC
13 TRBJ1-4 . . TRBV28 CASSRGGVEKLFF TGTGCCAGCAGTAGAGGGGGGGTGGAAAAACTGTTTTTT
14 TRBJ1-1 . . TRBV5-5 CASSGPGRVTEAFF TGTGCCAGCAGCGGTCCGGGGAGGGTCACTGAAGCTTTCTTT
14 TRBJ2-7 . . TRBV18 CASSPYGESYEQYF TGTGCCAGCTCACCATACGGGGAATCCTACGAGCAGTACTTC
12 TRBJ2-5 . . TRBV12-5 CASGSRKGDQYF TGTGCTAGTGGTTCGCGAAAGGGGGACCAGTACTTC
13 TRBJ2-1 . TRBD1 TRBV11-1 CASGTGVYNEQFF TGTGCCTCCGGGACAGGAGTTTACAATGAGCAGTTCTTC
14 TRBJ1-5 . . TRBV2 CASSEQYSNQPQHF TGTGCCAGCAGTGAACAGTATAGCAATCAGCCCCAGCATTTT
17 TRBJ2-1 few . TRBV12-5 CASGLDSGAYSYNEQFF TGTGCTAGTGGACTAGACTCAGGGGCGTACTCCTACAATGAGCAGTTCTTC
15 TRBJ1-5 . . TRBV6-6 CASSYSGGSGQPQHF TGTGCCAGCAGTTACTCGGGGGGTTCAGGCCAGCCCCAGCATTTT
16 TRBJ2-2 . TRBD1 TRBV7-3 CASSLGQGAMSGELFF TGTGCCAGCAGCCTGGGCCAGGGGGCTATGTCTGGGGAGCTGTTTTTT
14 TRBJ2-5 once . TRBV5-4 CASSSQGPGETQYF TGTGCCAGCAGCTCCCAGGGGCCCGGGGAGACCCAGTACTTC
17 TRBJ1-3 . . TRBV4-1 CASSQESAGTTGNTIYF TGCGCCAGCAGCCAAGAAAGTGCCGGGACAACTGGAAACACCATATATTTT
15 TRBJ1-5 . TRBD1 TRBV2 CASNPTGNSNQPQHF TGTGCCAGCAATCCGACAGGGAATAGCAATCAGCCCCAGCATTTT
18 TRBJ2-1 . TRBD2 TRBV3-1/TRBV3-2 CASSQGRGGAGTTPEQFF TGTGCCAGCAGCCAAGGCCGTGGTGGAGCGGGGACCACGCCGGAGCAGTTCTTC
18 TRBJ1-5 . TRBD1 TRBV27 CASSLSRQGIWRHQPQHF TGTGCCAGCAGTTTGTCCCGACAGGGGATTTGGAGGCATCAGCCCCAGCATTTT
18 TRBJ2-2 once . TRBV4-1 CASSLGTANGLDTGELFF TGCGCCAGCAGCTTAGGGACTGCGAATGGATTAGACACCGGGGAGCTGTTTTTT
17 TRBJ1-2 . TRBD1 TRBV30 CAWSVRGTGLLYYGYTF TGTGCCTGGAGTGTCAGAGGGACAGGGTTGTTGTACTATGGCTACACCTTC
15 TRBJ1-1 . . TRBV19 CATLGPGTRDTEAFF TGTGCCACCCTGGGACCCGGGACTAGGGACACTGAAGCTTTCTTT
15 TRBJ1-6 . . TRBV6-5 CASSQPQGYNSPLHF TGTGCCAGCAGCCAACCACAGGGCTATAATTCACCCCTCCACTTT
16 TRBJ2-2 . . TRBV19 CASSIDRRANTGELFF TGTGCCAGTAGTATAGATAGGAGAGCGAACACCGGGGAGCTGTTTTTT
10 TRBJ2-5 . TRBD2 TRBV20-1 CSSGGETQYF TGCAGCAGCGGGGGGGAGACCCAGTACTTC
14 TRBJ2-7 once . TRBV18 CASSRGGGFYEQYF TGTGCCAGCTCACGGGGTGGAGGGTTCTACGAGCAGTACTTC
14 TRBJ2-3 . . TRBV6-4 CASSVDSYTDTQYF TGTGCCAGCAGTGTTGACAGTTACACAGATACGCAGTATTTT